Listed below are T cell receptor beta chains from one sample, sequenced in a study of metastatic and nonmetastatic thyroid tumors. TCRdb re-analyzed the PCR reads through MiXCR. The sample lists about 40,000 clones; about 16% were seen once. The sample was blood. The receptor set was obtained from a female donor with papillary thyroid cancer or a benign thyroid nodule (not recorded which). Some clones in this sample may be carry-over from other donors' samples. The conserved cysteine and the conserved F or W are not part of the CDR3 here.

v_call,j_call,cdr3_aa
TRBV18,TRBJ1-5,ASSQPGPSSNQPQH
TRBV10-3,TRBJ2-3,ATQLAGRGGTQY
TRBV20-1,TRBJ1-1,SASDLNTEAF
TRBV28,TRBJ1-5,ASSFVGHYSNQPQH
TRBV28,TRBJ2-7,ASSPPRGQLY
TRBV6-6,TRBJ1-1,ASSYTGARTEAF
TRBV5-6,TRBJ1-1,ASRLVAGPGGSTESF
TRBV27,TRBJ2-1,ASSLSATGGGPYNDQF
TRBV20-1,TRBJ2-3,MTADSTDTQY
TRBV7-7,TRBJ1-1,AVDRAATEAF
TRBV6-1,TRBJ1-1,ASSDGQGRENTEAF
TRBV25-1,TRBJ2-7,ASLPRVGASYEQY
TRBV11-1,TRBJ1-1,ASSLIGDRWNTEAF
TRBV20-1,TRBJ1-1,KARGDHTEAF
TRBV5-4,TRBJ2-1,ASSPGTPNEQF
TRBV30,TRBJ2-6,ASQGAGANVLT
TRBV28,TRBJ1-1,ASSLFLAPGGGSNTEAF
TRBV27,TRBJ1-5,ASSSWTGGSQPQH
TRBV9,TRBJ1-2,ASSVDGDSTYGYT
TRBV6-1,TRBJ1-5,AGQTGSNQPQH
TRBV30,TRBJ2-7,AWSSDAYEQY
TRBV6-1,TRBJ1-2,ASRGARGYGYT
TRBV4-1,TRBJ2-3,ASSQEGAGGSLGTQY